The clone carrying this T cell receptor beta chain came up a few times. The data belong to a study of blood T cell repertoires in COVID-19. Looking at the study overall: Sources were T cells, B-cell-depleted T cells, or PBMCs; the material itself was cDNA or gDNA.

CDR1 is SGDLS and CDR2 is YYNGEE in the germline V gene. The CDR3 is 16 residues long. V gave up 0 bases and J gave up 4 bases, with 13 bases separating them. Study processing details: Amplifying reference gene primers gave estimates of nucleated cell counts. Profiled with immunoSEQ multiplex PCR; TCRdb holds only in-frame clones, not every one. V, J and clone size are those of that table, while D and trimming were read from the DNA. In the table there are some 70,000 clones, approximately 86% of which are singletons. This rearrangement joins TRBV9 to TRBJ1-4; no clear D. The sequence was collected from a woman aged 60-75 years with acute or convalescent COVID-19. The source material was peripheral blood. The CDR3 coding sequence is TGTGCCAGCAGCGTAGATGGAGGAGGAGGTAATGAAAAACTGTTTTTT. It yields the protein CASSVDGGGGNEKLFF.